The 10 T cell receptor beta chains presented below share a single source sample, sequenced in a study of beta chain features in type 1 diabetes. Whole-study results and caveats: Moderate yet significant TCRB CDR3 shortening was seen in Type 1 diabetes patients in all four CD4+ subsets.

cDNA synthesis used the whole RNA isolate, giving expressed TCRB sequences. Assay used: immunoSEQ multiplex PCR; TCRdb lists only in-frame clones, some missing. The repertoire has roughly 230,000 clones, roughly 10% of them found once; the top ten carry around 0.017%. These TCRs are of unknown antigen specificity. The sample comprised naive CD4+ T cells from blood. The source is a man under 40 with type 1 diabetes.

This chain joins TRBV9 and TRBJ2-1; D ambiguous. The V end lost 0 bases, the J end lost 10 bases, and 20 bases lay between the germline ends. CDR3 length: 16 residues. CDR1 and CDR2 (germline): SGDLS, YYNGEE. In nucleotides, the CDR3 is TGTGCCAGCAGCGTAGCACCCGGTGCGTATGGTTTAGAGCAGTTCTTC. Translating gives CASSVAPGAYGLEQFF.

The rearrangement joins TRBV6-5 to TRBJ2-1; D not resolved. The CDR3 is 12 residues long. V lost 4 bases to trimming and J lost 4 bases, with 5 bases between them. Per the germline V gene, CDR1 is MNHEY and CDR2 is SVGAGI. CDR3 region: CASSSRYNEQFF. As DNA, the CDR3 is TGTGCCAGCAGTTCCAGATACAATGAGCAGTTCTTC.

There are a few counts of this clone. The V gene is TRBV5-6, the J gene TRBJ1-5, with 9 bases identical to TRBD1. This CDR3 spans 17 amino acids. V lost 1 base, J lost 0 bases, and 5 bases stayed unmatched. The germline gives CDR1 SGHDT, CDR2 YYEEEE. The CDR3 DNA is TGTGCCAGCAGCTTGTGGGGGGACAGGGCTAGCAATCAGCCCCAGCATTTT. Its translation: CASSLWGDRASNQPQHF.

This chain connects TRBV7-2 to TRBJ2-2, with 11 bases lining up with TRBD1. Germline trimming cut 8 bases from V and 4 bases from J; bases unmatched to any gene: 12. The CDR3 sequence is 17 residues long. Germline V gene lookup returns CDR1 SGHTA and CDR2 FQGNSA. CDR3 region: CASSPRGTGGGTGELFF. The CDR3 DNA follows: TGTGCCAGCTCCCCGAGGGGGACAGGGGGGGGCACCGGGGAGCTGTTTTTT. The full variable domain, rest sourced from reference TRBV7-2 and TRBJ2-2, is GAGVSQSPSNKVTEKGKDVELRCDPISGHTALYWYRQSLGQGLEFLIYFQGNSAPDKSGLPSDRFSAERTGGSVSTLTIQRTQQEDSAVYLCASSPRGTGGGTGELFFGEGSRLTVL.

V is TRBV28 and J is TRBJ1-2; 12 nucleotides align to TRBD1. This CDR3 is 16 amino acids long. V lost 6 bases and J lost 5; bases outside the gene matches: 10. In germline, CDR1 is MDHEN, CDR2 SYDVKM. As DNA, the CDR3 is TGTGCCAGCAGATCGGGACAGGGGGCTCGGTGGTATGGCTACACCTTC. This codes for CASRSGQGARWYGYTF.

This chain connects TRBV30 to TRBJ1-5; maybe TRBD1 (6 bases). The CDR3 sequence is 13 residues long. V was pared by 2 bases and J by 7 bases, with 12 bases between. CDR1 and CDR2 (germline): GTSNPN, SVGIG (reference sequence). The CDR3 region is CAWSSQGYQPQHF. DNA of the CDR3: TGTGCCTGGAGTTCTCAGGGGTACCAGCCCCAGCATTTT.

The rearrangement links TRBV4-2 to TRBJ1-1, with a tentative D call TRBD1 (5 bases). This CDR3 spans 14 amino acids. Between the trimmed V and J ends, which lost 5 bases and 1 base, there was a span of 11 bases. Per the germline V gene, CDR1 is LGHNA and CDR2 is YNFKEQ. The CDR3 is CASSSDSGNTEAFF. CDR3 in DNA: TGTGCCAGCAGCTCCGACAGTGGGAACACTGAAGCTTTCTTT.

The chain employs TRBV5-8 and TRBJ2-2, with D possibly TRBD2 on 5 matching bases. The CDR3 has 14 amino acids. Germline-derived CDR1 and CDR2 are SGHTS and YDEGEE. With 4 bases removed from V and 4 bases from J, the gap between germline ends came to 11 bases. CDR3 protein: CASSAGGSTGELFF. CDR3 DNA: TGTGCCAGCAGCGCAGGAGGATCCACCGGGGAGCTGTTTTTT.

This chain uses TRBV29-1 with TRBJ1-2; D unresolved. The length of the CDR3 is 11 residues. V lost 4 bases and J lost 8, with 11 bases in between. The germline CDR1 and CDR2 sequences are SQVTM and ANQGSEA. Written as DNA, the CDR3 is TGCAGCGTTGCTGAGGGAGGAGGCTACACCTTC. It codes for CSVAEGGGYTF.

This clone was counted a few times. The chain combines TRBV2 with TRBJ1-4; 7 bases align to TRBD1. The germline V gene has CDR1 SNHLY and CDR2 FYNNEI. V shed 6 bases, J shed 14 bases, and the junction held 9 bases outside the gene matches. This CDR3 comprises 12 residues. The CDR3: CASRDDRVALFF. The CDR3, as DNA: TGTGCCAGCAGAGACGACAGGGTCGCCCTGTTTTTT.